Below are 7 T cell receptor beta chains sequenced from a single sample in a study of T cell changes during pregnancy in multiple sclerosis. The protocol was immunoSEQ multiplex PCR, while the TCRdb copy is restricted to in-frame clones and leaves out a portion. Of 75,000 to 95,000 clones listed, approximately 89% are singletons. The sequencing here drew on peripheral blood, taken before pregnancy. The source is a female donor with multiple sclerosis, enrolled in a pregnancy study.

V gene TRBV6-6 combines with J gene TRBJ1-2; D may be TRBD1 (5 bases). The length of the CDR3 is 13 residues. Deletions cut 2 bases from V and 6 bases from J, with 10 bases between. Germline values: CDR1 MNHNY, CDR2 SVGAGI (reference sequence). CDR3 amino acids: CASSYRGENGYTF. Written as DNA, the CDR3 is TGTGCCAGCAGTTACAGGGGCGAAAATGGCTACACCTTC.

The chain combines TRBV2 with TRBJ1-1; D remains unclear. CDR1 SNHLY and CDR2 FYNNEI come from the germline V gene. Trimming left V 5 bases short and J 6 bases short, with 19 bases between. This CDR3 contains 15 residues. The chain's CDR3 is CASSFRRAAVAEAFF. The CDR3 DNA follows: TGTGCCAGCAGTTTCCGGCGGGCCGCGGTCGCTGAAGCTTTCTTT.

This chain connects TRBV27 to TRBJ1-1, with D possibly being TRBD1 (5 bases). Germline V gene data show CDR1 as MNHEY and CDR2 as SMNVEV (reference sequence). The CDR3 totals 12 residues. Trimming left V 10 bases short and J 5 bases short, with 14 bases between. The DNA of the CDR3 is TGTGCCACCGGAAGGGGTAATACTGAAGCTTTCTTT. This translates into CATGRGNTEAFF.

The chain recombines TRBV28 with TRBJ2-7, with TRBD2 matching 7 bases. This CDR3 is 14 amino acids long. The V segment lost 1 base and the J segment 7 bases; nucleotides outside the gene matches: 7. Per the germline V gene, CDR1 is MDHEN and CDR2 is SYDVKM. In DNA, the CDR3 is TGTGCCAGCAGTTTATCGCAAGCGGGGCGGGAGCAGTACTTC. Translated, it gives CASSLSQAGREQYF.

Concerning this clone: Relative to the germline gene, one junction end is altered; a read error may explain this. The chain is built from TRBV9 and TRBJ2-3, with TRBD1 matching over 10 bases. Germline V lookup: CDR1 SGDLS, CDR2 YYNGEE. This CDR3 contains 10 residues. The CDR3 region is CASGGQGLDF. CDR3 sequence (DNA): TGTGCCTCCGGGGGACAGGGGTTGGATTTT.

This clone has just one count. The V and J genes are TRBV7-3 and TRBJ1-5; TRBD1 agrees at 9 bases. The V gene end was trimmed by 3 bases and the J gene end by 7 bases; junction bases not matched to a gene: 13. The CDR3 has 17 amino acids. Germline V CDR1 and CDR2: SGHTA, FQGTGA. The CDR3 here is CASSFKGTGQGTQPQHF. The CDR3 coding sequence is TGTGCCAGCAGCTTCAAAGGTACCGGACAGGGGACGCAGCCCCAGCATTTT. Using reference TRBV7-3 and TRBJ1-5 for the parts outside the CDR3, the full variable domain is GAGVSQTPSNKVTEKGKYVELRCDPISGHTALYWYRQSLGQGPEFLIYFQGTGAADDSGLPNDRFFAVRPEGSVSTLKIQRTERGDSAVYLCASSFKGTGQGTQPQHFGDGTRLSIL.

CDR3 in amino acids: CASSPSYSNTEAFF. The CDR3 coding sequence is TGTGCCAGCTCACCATCATACAGTAACACTGAAGCTTTCTTT. The genes are TRBV18 and TRBJ1-1; no clear D. Germline V gives CDR1 KGHSH, CDR2 LQKENI. CDR3 size: 14 residues. V was pared by 2 bases and J by 2 bases, with 9 bases between.